This T cell receptor beta chain originates from a study of T cells in Graves' hyperthyroidism and ophthalmopathy. The germline gives CDR1 WSHSY, CDR2 SAAADI. This CDR3 is built from 13 residues. Comment on this clonotype: Germline and junction disagree at one end, which may indicate a read error.

Hyperthyroidism in the patients, aged 18 to 65, was newly diagnosed and under 2 months in duration. Reasons for excluding patients were uncontrolled infection, other autoimmune disease, pregnancy or lactation. Clinicians diagnosed patients from clinical symptoms, serum thyroxine and TRAb, thyroid ultrasound and orbital computed tomography. Amplified TCR beta CDR3 regions came from RNA transcripts. Carried out on the TCR CDR3, a first-round RT-PCR used the HTBI primer set. TCRdb reanalysed the multiplex PCR reads using MiXCR and keeps one entry per CDR3 protein. The sample has about 96,000 distinct CDR3 sequences, roughly 56% seen once.

The TCR comes from a middle-aged woman with Graves' hyperthyroidism. The chain is built from TRBV10-2 and TRBJ1-2; a weak D match, TRBD1 (5 bases). The sample taken for sequencing was blood. CDR3 nucleotide sequence: TGCACCAGCACCGGAGTGATGGGGGGTGGCTACACCTTC. Translation gives CTSTGVMGGGYTF.